These 17 T cell receptor beta chains were sequenced from one sample in a study of blood T cell repertoires in COVID-19 (dated by TCRdb to the early 2020s). Libraries came from the immunoSEQ multiplex PCR assay. Entries here come from immuneACCESS through TCRdb and include only in-frame sequences with V and J called. Some clones fail to appear in such tables; in the studies checked, an unresolved V gene covers under half of the shortfall, and the cause of the remainder is unknown. The sample profile shows more than 250,000 clones; less than 90% of them were found once. The ten largest clones take up 3.5% to 5.5% of the sample. The sample comprised peripheral blood. The receptor set was obtained from a man aged 55 to 69 who had recovered from COVID-19.

Only one count was recorded for this clone. V gene TRBV27 combines with J gene TRBJ1-4, with 7 bases lining up with TRBD1. J gave up 4 bases and V 5 bases, and 7 bases lay outside the gene matches. Germline V gives CDR1 MNHEY, CDR2 SMNVEV (reference sequence). This CDR3 has 15 amino acids. CDR3 DNA: TGTGCCAGCAGTAGCCGGGACAGAGTTAATGAAAAACTGTTTTTT. Translation gives CASSSRDRVNEKLFF.

The chain employs TRBV28 and TRBJ2-1; perhaps TRBD2 as D (5 bases). V was shortened by 6 bases and J by 7 bases, with 13 bases between the two germline ends. CDR1 is MDHEN, CDR2 SYDVKM, per germline. The CDR3 extends over 13 amino acids. This chain's CDR3 is CASSSARRNEQFF. CDR3 DNA sequence: TGTGCCAGCAGCTCTGCGAGGAGGAATGAGCAGTTCTTC.

The J gene is TRBJ2-6, the V gene TRBV19; D not resolved. The CDR3 consists of 13 residues. The V end was cut by 6 bases, the J end by 0 bases, with 3 bases between. Per germline, CDR1 LNHDA and CDR2 SQIVND (reference sequence). The CDR3 loop reads CASSVSGANVLTF. The CDR3, as DNA: TGTGCCAGTAGCGTCTCTGGGGCCAACGTCCTGACTTTC.

The chain joins TRBV9 to TRBJ1-4, with TRBD1 matching over 8 bases. The J segment lost 6 bases and the V segment lost 3 bases, leaving 10 bases of the junction unmatched. Germline V gives CDR1 SGDLS, CDR2 YYNGEE. The CDR3 consists of 16 residues. CDR3 sequence: CASSGGTGGMDEKLFF. The CDR3 DNA sequence: TGTGCCAGCAGCGGCGGGACAGGTGGAATGGATGAAAAACTGTTTTTT.

V gene TRBV5-1 combines with J gene TRBJ2-1, with 10 bases matching TRBD2. CDR1 and CDR2 (germline): SGHRS, YFSETQ. This CDR3 contains 16 residues. After removal of 0 bases from V and 3 bases from J, the junction contained 3 bases not matched to a gene. The CDR3 nucleotides are TGCGCCAGCAGCTTGGCAGCGGGAGGGAACTACAATGAGCAGTTCTTC. Protein: CASSLAAGGNYNEQFF.

This clone was seen a handful of times. This rearrangement joins TRBV7-6 to TRBJ2-1; 13 bases line up with TRBD2. The J segment lost 6 bases and the V segment lost 3 bases, leaving 2 bases of the junction unmatched. CDR1 and CDR2 from the germline V gene are SGHVS and FNYEAQ. This CDR3 is built from 15 residues. The CDR3, as DNA: TGTGCCAGCAGCTTGGGACTAGCGGGGATCAATGAGCAGTTCTTC. Amino acid sequence: CASSLGLAGINEQFF.

The chain is built from TRBV6-1 and TRBJ2-3, with 13 bases that match TRBD2. CDR3 size: 19 residues. Looked up from germline, CDR1 is MNHNS and CDR2 is SASEGT. With V trimmed by 4 bases and J by 1 base, 11 bases remained unmatched. This CDR3 is CASSVLRTSGSTGTDTQYF. As DNA, the CDR3 is TGTGCCAGCAGTGTCCTTCGGACTAGCGGGAGTACGGGCACAGATACGCAGTATTTT.

This chain links TRBV30 with TRBJ2-7; D is ambiguous. CDR3 length: 13 amino acids. The ends were cut back, 0 bases at V and 6 bases at J, with 12 bases in the middle. Germline V gives CDR1 GTSNPN, CDR2 SVGIG (reference sequence). For the CDR3, the DNA is TGTGCCTGGAGTGTACTGCGCGGTGGCGAGCAGTACTTC. It codes for CAWSVLRGGEQYF. Drawing the rest from reference TRBV30 and TRBJ2-7, the complete variable domain is SQTIHQWPATLVQPVGSPLSLECTVEGTSNPNLYWYRQAAGRGLQLLFYSVGIGQISSEVPQNLSASRPQDRQFILSSKKLLLSDSGFYLCAWSVLRGGEQYFGPGTRLTVT.

The V and J genes are TRBV5-1 and TRBJ2-2, with TRBD1 matching over 9 bases. The junction had 5 bases not matched to a gene; V was cut back by 1 base and J by 1 base. The CDR3 loop spans 17 amino acids. Germline-derived CDR1 and CDR2 are SGHRS and YFSETQ. The CDR3 nucleotides read TGCGCCAGCAGCTTGTTACCGGACAGGGGGAACACCGGGGAGCTGTTTTTT. Its translation: CASSLLPDRGNTGELFF.

This clone was detected only once. This sequence joins TRBV28 and TRBJ1-2; D is unresolved. CDR1 is MDHEN and CDR2 is SYDVKM in the germline V gene. The CDR3 is made up of 12 amino acids. V lost 5 bases and J 5 bases, leaving 9 bases between the germline ends. The DNA of the CDR3 is TGTGCCAGCAGTCCCGGACTGTATGGCTACACCTTC. Its protein is CASSPGLYGYTF.

V usage is TRBV18 and J usage is TRBJ1-1; D gene uncertain. Germline V gene data show CDR1 as KGHSH and CDR2 as LQKENI. V gave up 1 base and J gave up 11 bases, with 14 bases separating them. This CDR3 spans 13 amino acids. CDR3 coding DNA: TGTGCCAGCTCACCACGGGCCACAAGGGAGGCTTTCTTT. As protein: CASSPRATREAFF.

This clone was counted only a few times. V gene TRBV6-5 combines with J gene TRBJ1-3, with D possibly being TRBD1 (6 bases). Germline V gene lookup returns CDR1 MNHEY and CDR2 SVGAGI. Trimming removed 2 bases at V and 4 bases at J, with 6 bases between. This CDR3 region has 13 residues. CDR3 residues: CASSYGGGNTIYF. The CDR3 bases are TGTGCCAGCAGTTACGGGGGCGGAAACACCATATATTTT.

The chain combines TRBV10-1 with TRBJ2-1, with a weak D call TRBD1 (5 bases). CDR1 is WNHNN, CDR2 SYGVQD, per germline (reference sequence). Trimming shortened V by 0 bases and J by 8 bases, and 14 bases separated the two germline ends. The CDR3 extends over 15 amino acids. The CDR3 region is CASSESAGQFDEQFF. DNA for the CDR3: TGCGCCAGCAGTGAGTCGGCAGGGCAGTTCGATGAGCAGTTCTTC.

V and J are TRBV28 and TRBJ1-4, with 7 bases that match TRBD1. Losses at the gene ends were 10 bases for V and 7 bases for J; bases not matched to a gene: 12. Germline values: CDR1 MDHEN, CDR2 SYDVKM. The CDR3 runs to 14 residues. The CDR3 nucleotides read TGTGCCACCTCGGTGACAGGGTCGAGTGAAAAACTGTTTTTT. It yields the protein CATSVTGSSEKLFF. The whole variable domain, remainder taken from reference TRBV28 and TRBJ1-4, is DVKVTQSSRYLVKRTGEKVFLECVQDMDHENMFWYRQDPGLGLRLIYFSYDVKMKEKGDIPEGYSVSREKKERFSLILESASTNQTSMYLCATSVTGSSEKLFFGSGTQLSVL.

The chain has TRBV3-1 (or the pseudogene TRBV3-2) and TRBJ2-7; TRBD2 agrees at 9 bases. V trimming: 1 base; J trimming: 6 bases; junction bases outside the gene matches: 7. Germline CDR1 reads LGHDT; CDR2 reads YNNKEL (reference sequence). The CDR3 spans 15 residues. The CDR3 here is CASSQVAGDRGEQYF. In nucleotides, the CDR3 is TGTGCCAGCAGCCAAGTAGCGGGAGACCGAGGCGAGCAGTACTTC.

The table lists this clone with a count of one. The chain carries TRBV28 and TRBJ1-1; D is unresolved. Trimming removed 8 bases at V and 4 bases at J, with 17 bases between. CDR3 length equals 14 residues. Germline V CDR1 and CDR2: MDHEN, SYDVKM. CDR3 residues: CASGPTIRGTEAFF. The CDR3 DNA reads TGTGCCAGCGGGCCGACCATACGGGGCACTGAAGCTTTCTTT.

This chain uses TRBV3-1 (or the pseudogene TRBV3-2) with TRBJ2-7, with TRBD2 matching 9 bases. The CDR3 is 14 residues long. CDR1 and CDR2 from the germline V gene are LGHDT and YNNKEL (reference sequence). V lost 2 bases and J lost 4; bases outside the gene matches: 3. CDR3 coding DNA: TGTGCCAGCAGCCAAAGTAGCGGGAGTTACGAGCAGTACTTC. Its protein product is CASSQSSGSYEQYF.